This T cell receptor beta chain was sequenced for a study of PD-1 blockade in classical Hodgkin lymphoma. Study observations and caveats: Whatever underlies the repertoire differences (possibly disease activity or prior therapy) remains undefined. Newly diagnosed patients and complete responders had comparable diversity at baseline. A reduction in baseline TCR diversity was reportedly seen in newly diagnosed patients relative to healthy donors.

TCRdb's copy holds only in-frame clones and misses some; the assay was immunoSEQ multiplex PCR. There are tens of thousands of clones in the sample; 80% to 90% occur only once, and roughly 0.6% lies in the top ten. A note on this clone: As yet, its antigen is unknown.

Time point noted: cycle 4 day 1 (C4D1), after five to seven weeks of nivolumab. Relapses following autologous stem cell transplantation were seen in all patients, with brentuximab vedotin exposure varying. CD4+ T cells were purified from thawed PBMCs by negative selection. Complete response, partial response or progressive disease was each patient's best response. The source is a human donor with classical Hodgkin lymphoma. Material: CD4+ T cells from blood, obtained before the fourth cycle of nivolumab.

CDR3 bases: TGTGCCAGCAGCTTAGTATCTCCTGGGGAGCTGTTTTTT. It is translated as CASSLVSPGELFF. The rearrangement joins TRBV7-8 to TRBJ2-2; D gene uncertain. With 1 base removed from V and 8 bases from J, the gap between germline ends came to 8 bases. The CDR3 runs to 13 residues. Germline V gene data show CDR1 as SGHVS and CDR2 as FQNEAQ.